This entry lists 5 T cell receptor beta chains sequenced from one sample in a study of blood T cells in healthy people across ages. Through a sample-barcoded 5' primer and a J-beta primer mix, a second PCR was run for roughly 6 to 11 cycles. TCRdb re-called the 5' RACE reads through MiXCR, storing one row per CDR3 protein. The sample includes about 1.1 million distinct CDR3 sequences, 35% to 45% of them seen just once. Material for sequencing was blood. The source is a man younger than 35 in good health.

A word on this clonotype: A clone one base away is much larger, so this may be a read error. V is TRBV10-3 and J is TRBJ2-5, with TRBD2 identical over 8 bases. The V gene end was trimmed by 0 bases and the J gene end by 11 bases; junction bases not matched to a gene: 11. CDR3 length equals 15 residues. Germline V gene sequence: CDR1 ENHRY, CDR2 SYGVKD. The CDR3 is CAISESTSGQHEQYF. The DNA for the CDR3 is TGTGCCATCAGTGAGTCCACTAGCGGCCAACATGAGCAGTACTTC.

CDR3 coding DNA: TGCAGTGCTATAGGGCAGGATAGTCAGCCCCAGCATTTT. It is translated as CSAIGQDSQPQHF. The chain employs TRBV20-1 and TRBJ1-5, with D unresolved. From germline, CDR1 is DFQATT and CDR2 SNEGSKA (reference sequence). V lost 4 bases to trimming and J lost 6 bases, with 13 bases between them. The CDR3 extends over 13 amino acids.

CDR3 sequence reads: CSVGQQGGYEQYF. CDR3 coding DNA: TGCAGCGTTGGGCAGCAGGGTGGGTACGAGCAGTACTTC. This rearrangement joins TRBV29-1 to TRBJ2-7; the D gene is possibly TRBD1 (5 bases). The V and J ends lost 4 bases and 4 bases respectively, with 14 bases between them. This CDR3 contains 13 residues. Germline V gives CDR1 SQVTM, CDR2 ANQGSEA.

The chain employs TRBV9 and TRBJ2-5, with D possibly TRBD2 on 5 matching bases. This CDR3 is built from 14 residues. The germline gives CDR1 SGDLS, CDR2 YYNGEE. V lost 0 bases and J 1 base, leaving 7 bases between the germline ends. The CDR3 loop reads CASSVEAGQETQYF. CDR3 DNA: TGTGCCAGCAGCGTAGAGGCGGGCCAAGAGACCCAGTACTTC. Full variable domain (missing parts from reference TRBV9 and TRBJ2-5): DSGVTQTPKHLITATGQRVTLRCSPRSGDLSVYWYQQSLDQGLQFLIQYYNGEERAKGNILERFSAQQFPDLHSELNLSSLELGDSALYFCASSVEAGQETQYFGPGTRLLVL.

This clonotype was found a few times. V gene TRBV28 combines with J gene TRBJ2-1, with 7 bases matching TRBD2. V lost 5 bases and J lost 14; bases outside the gene matches: 15. The CDR3 totals 14 residues. Germline loops: CDR1 MDHEN, CDR2 SYDVKM. CDR3 DNA sequence: TGTGCCAGCAGTCGTAGTTTCAGAGCGGGACCCAAGTTCTTC. Amino acids: CASSRSFRAGPKFF.